Presented here are 3 T cell receptor beta chains from one specimen sequenced in a study of blood T cells in healthy people across ages. Through a sample-barcoded 5' primer and a J-beta primer mix, a second PCR was run for about 6 to 11 cycles. TCRdb fed the 5' RACE reads into MiXCR, producing one record per CDR3 protein. The sample consists of around 800,000 distinct CDR3 sequences, about 55% of them appearing once. Sequencing was carried out using blood. All receptors derive from an older man in good health.

The sample holds a few counts of this clonotype. This chain joins TRBV4-2 and TRBJ2-7, with D possibly TRBD1 on 5 matching bases. CDR1 is LGHNA and CDR2 is YNFKEQ in the germline V gene. Deletions cut 0 bases from V and 3 bases from J, with 9 bases between. CDR3 length: 14 amino acids. The CDR3 is CASSQERGDYEQYF. The CDR3 coding sequence is TGTGCCAGCAGCCAAGAAAGGGGCGACTACGAGCAGTACTTC.

This clonotype was observed once. The J gene is TRBJ2-1, the V gene TRBV4-1, with a tentative D call TRBD2 (5 bases). The CDR3 covers 18 residues. CDR1 is MGHRA, CDR2 YSYEKL, per germline. Between the trimmed V and J ends, which lost 3 bases and 0 bases, there was a span of 18 bases. The chain's CDR3 is CASSQVLGSGNSYNEQFF. The CDR3 DNA reads as TGCGCCAGCAGCCAGGTCCTTGGCTCGGGGAACTCCTACAATGAGCAGTTCTTC.

Of note for this clonotype: The junction shows a germline mismatch at one end, possibly a read error. The gene calls are TRBV30 and TRBJ2-5; 12 bases line up with TRBD1. The CDR3 totals 16 residues. Germline lookup yields CDR1 GTSNPN and CDR2 SVGIG (reference sequence). As DNA, the CDR3 is TGTGCCTGGAAACGACCTGGGACAGGGGGCCAAAAGACCCAGTACTTC. Translated, it gives CAWKRPGTGGQKTQYF.